This is a list of T cell receptor beta chains from one sample in a study of cytomegalovirus exposure and HLA in healthy donors. TCRdb's table, derived via immunoSEQ multiplex PCR, lists solely in-frame clones and lacks some. This repertoire shows around 140,000 clones, approximately 80% found once; its top ten account for less than 2%. Sequenced: PBMCs. The origin of the receptors is a middle-aged man in good health and CMV-seronegative. The CDR3 runs from the conserved cysteine through the conserved F or W. A D gene is named only where the DNA matches it firmly. Clone size is shown for a subset of rows, as once, few, many or a class of expanded clone.

J	length	V	size	D	CDR3	DNA
TRBJ1-6	14	TRBV13	NA	NA	CASSLRGANSPLHF	TGTGCCAGCAGCCTCCGGGGGGCCAATTCACCCCTCCACTTT
TRBJ1-5	14	TRBV6-6	NA	NA	CASRAQGPAQPQHF	TGTGCCAGCAGAGCACAGGGTCCCGCTCAGCCCCAGCATTTT
TRBJ2-1	16	TRBV11-3	NA	NA	CASSLSGGSGYNEQFF	TGTGCCAGCAGTCTCTCCGGCGGGTCGGGCTACAATGAGCAGTTCTTC
TRBJ2-7	13	TRBV6-5	NA	NA	CASRELSSYEQYF	TGTGCCAGCAGGGAGCTTTCTTCCTACGAGCAGTACTTC
TRBJ2-7	15	TRBV7-6	NA	NA	CASSLTTGQLYEQYF	TGTGCCAGCAGCTTGACAACGGGACAACTCTACGAGCAGTACTTC
TRBJ2-1	17	TRBV10-3	NA	TRBD2	CVVARKPGLAGDNEQFF	TGTGTAGTGGCCAGGAAACCGGGACTAGCGGGGGACAATGAGCAGTTCTTC
TRBJ2-6	18	TRBV27	NA	TRBD1	CASRRTGESLSGANVLTF	TGTGCCAGCAGGAGAACAGGGGAATCCCTCTCTGGGGCCAACGTCCTGACTTTC
TRBJ2-2	16	TRBV7-9	NA	TRBD1	CASSWGETGDTGELFF	TGTGCCAGCAGCTGGGGGGAGACAGGGGACACCGGGGAGCTGTTTTTT
TRBJ2-7	16	TRBV15	NA	NA	CATSGLGYRETYEQYF	TGTGCCACCAGCGGCCTTGGTTACAGGGAAACCTACGAGCAGTACTTC
TRBJ2-5	15	TRBV11-2	NA	TRBD2	CASSLLAGGVETQYF	TGTGCCAGCAGCTTACTAGCGGGAGGCGTTGAGACCCAGTACTTC
TRBJ1-4	13	TRBV29-1	NA	TRBD1	CSVDEGANEKLFF	TGCAGCGTTGACGAGGGGGCGAATGAAAAACTGTTTTTT
TRBJ2-7	15	TRBV5-4	NA	NA	CASSLGQLSSYEQYF	TGTGCCAGCAGCCTGGGACAACTCAGCTCCTACGAGCAGTACTTC
TRBJ1-1	13	TRBV10-3	few	TRBD1	CATLDRENTEAFF	TGTGCCACCCTGGACAGGGAGAACACTGAAGCTTTCTTT
TRBJ2-5	14	TRBV9	few	NA	CASSVGGAEETQYF	TGTGCCAGCAGCGTAGGAGGCGCGGAAGAGACCCAGTACTTC
TRBJ1-2	12	TRBV5-6	NA	NA	CASSSQGVGYTF	TGTGCCAGCAGCTCGCAGGGCGTTGGCTACACCTTC
TRBJ2-3	15	TRBV30	NA	TRBD2	CAWIPGLAGTDTQYF	TGTGCCTGGATCCCGGGACTAGCGGGAACAGATACGCAGTATTTT
TRBJ2-2	15	TRBV5-1	once	NA	CASSFGETNAGELFF	TGCGCCAGCAGCTTCGGAGAAACGAACGCCGGGGAGCTGTTTTTT
TRBJ2-1	10	TRBV6-1	NA	NA	CASSYGEQFF	TGTGCCAGCAGCTACGGTGAGCAGTTCTTC
TRBJ2-7	16	TRBV4-1	NA	TRBD1	CASSSYRGFESYEQYF	TGCGCCAGCAGCTCCTACAGGGGCTTCGAATCCTACGAGCAGTACTTC
TRBJ2-1	16	TRBV1	NA	NA	CTSSLGTSGRGHEQFF	TGCACCAGCAGCCTCGGGACTAGCGGGAGGGGTCATGAGCAGTTCTTC
TRBJ2-6	13	TRBV6-5	NA	NA	CASTYSGANVLTF	TGTGCCAGCACCTACTCTGGGGCCAACGTCCTGACTTTC
TRBJ2-1	14	TRBV10-2	NA	TRBD2	CASLQAGGYNEQFF	TGCGCCAGTCTACAAGCGGGAGGCTACAATGAGCAGTTCTTC
TRBJ1-1	13	TRBV28	few	NA	CATYQQGNTEAFF	TGTGCCACGTACCAACAGGGGAACACTGAAGCTTTCTTT
TRBJ2-4	14	TRBV27	NA	TRBD2	CASSYHKRDYSQYF	TGTGCCAGCAGTTACCACAAGCGGGATTACAGTCAGTACTTC
TRBJ1-2	16	TRBV19	once	TRBD1	CASSILPGQGNYGYTF	TGTGCCAGTAGTATCCTCCCGGGACAGGGGAACTATGGCTACACCTTC
TRBJ2-3	15	TRBV5-1	NA	TRBD2	CASRPDAGVPNTQYF	TGCGCCAGCCGCCCTGACGCGGGGGTCCCGAATACGCAGTATTTT
TRBJ2-2	15	TRBV29-1	NA	TRBD1	CSVGRTGRSTGELFF	TGCAGCGTTGGTCGGACAGGGAGGAGCACCGGGGAGCTGTTTTTT
TRBJ2-3	18	TRBV27	NA	TRBD2	CASSSLRLAGIRTDTQYF	TGTGCCAGCAGTTCCCTACGACTAGCGGGGATACGCACAGATACGCAGTATTTT
TRBJ1-2	16	TRBV7-9	NA	NA	CASSPDAHDRHYGYTF	TGTGCCAGCAGCCCTGACGCTCACGACAGGCACTATGGCTACACCTTC
TRBJ2-7	11	TRBV5-8	NA	NA	CASSYGLEQYF	TGTGCCAGCAGCTATGGGCTCGAGCAGTACTTC
TRBJ2-7	15	TRBV19	NA	NA	CASSIYLATSYEQYF	TGTGCCAGTAGTATATATCTAGCAACTTCCTACGAGCAGTACTTC
TRBJ2-2	17	TRBV18	few	TRBD1	CASSSSSGTGNTGELFF	TGTGCCAGCTCGTCGTCCTCGGGGACAGGGAACACCGGGGAGCTGTTTTTT
TRBJ1-6	14	TRBV6-5	once	NA	CASSYGQNNSPLHF	TGTGCCAGCAGTTATGGACAGAATAATTCACCCCTCCACTTT
TRBJ1-2	13	TRBV6-1	NA	TRBD1	CASRGQGHYGYTF	TGTGCCAGTAGGGGACAGGGCCACTATGGCTACACCTTC
TRBJ2-2	16	TRBV6-1	NA	TRBD1	CASSDPGQIEPGELFF	TGTGCCAGCAGTGATCCGGGACAGATTGAACCCGGGGAGCTGTTTTTT
TRBJ1-5	14	TRBV7-9	NA	TRBD1	CASSSGQGNQPQHF	TGTGCCAGCAGCTCGGGACAGGGCAATCAGCCCCAGCATTTT
TRBJ1-2	15	TRBV19	NA	NA	CASFELGGTKGGYTF	TGTGCCAGCTTTGAGTTAGGGGGGACTAAAGGAGGCTACACCTTC
TRBJ2-6	16	TRBV5-1	NA	TRBD1	CASSRTGSPGANVLTF	TGCGCCAGCAGCAGGACAGGGAGTCCTGGGGCCAACGTCCTGACTTTC
TRBJ2-1	20	TRBV5-5	NA	TRBD2	CASSLVGTSGSFSSYNEQFF	TGTGCCAGCAGCTTGGTAGGGACTAGCGGGAGCTTTAGCTCCTACAATGAGCAGTTCTTC
TRBJ2-7	13	TRBV19	NA	NA	CASRDGSSYEQYF	TGTGCCAGCCGGGACGGGAGCTCCTACGAGCAGTACTTC
TRBJ1-2	17	TRBV29-1	NA	TRBD1	CSVEVIPGQGANYGYTF	TGCAGCGTTGAAGTTATACCAGGACAGGGAGCTAACTATGGCTACACCTTC
TRBJ2-7	15	TRBV6-5	NA	TRBD1	CASSQRTGRPYEQYF	TGTGCCAGCAGCCAACGGACAGGGAGGCCCTACGAGCAGTACTTC
TRBJ2-3	14	TRBV2	NA	NA	CASTPGGNTDTQYF	TGTGCCAGCACTCCAGGAGGTAACACAGATACGCAGTATTTT
TRBJ2-6	15	TRBV15	NA	NA	CATSGGNPGANGLTF	TGTGCCACCAGCGGGGGGAACCCTGGGGCCAACGGCCTGACTTTC
TRBJ2-1	15	TRBV5-6	NA	NA	CASSSRNSLYNEQFF	TGTGCCAGCAGCTCACGGAATAGCCTCTACAATGAGCAGTTCTTC
TRBJ2-2	14	TRBV25-1	NA	TRBD1	CASGGQGATGELFF	TGTGCCAGCGGGGGACAGGGAGCCACCGGGGAGCTGTTTTTT
TRBJ2-7	16	TRBV6-5	NA	NA	CASSYSGGQLYSEQYF	TGTGCCAGCAGTTACTCGGGGGGACAGCTCTACTCCGAGCAGTACTTC
TRBJ1-2	16	TRBV5-1	NA	NA	CASSLLGGRGSYGYTF	TGCGCCAGCAGCTTGCTGGGGGGTCGGGGTTCCTATGGCTACACCTTC
TRBJ1-1	14	TRBV5-1	NA	NA	CASSLDTRNTEAFF	TGCGCCAGCAGCTTGGACACAAGGAACACTGAAGCTTTCTTT